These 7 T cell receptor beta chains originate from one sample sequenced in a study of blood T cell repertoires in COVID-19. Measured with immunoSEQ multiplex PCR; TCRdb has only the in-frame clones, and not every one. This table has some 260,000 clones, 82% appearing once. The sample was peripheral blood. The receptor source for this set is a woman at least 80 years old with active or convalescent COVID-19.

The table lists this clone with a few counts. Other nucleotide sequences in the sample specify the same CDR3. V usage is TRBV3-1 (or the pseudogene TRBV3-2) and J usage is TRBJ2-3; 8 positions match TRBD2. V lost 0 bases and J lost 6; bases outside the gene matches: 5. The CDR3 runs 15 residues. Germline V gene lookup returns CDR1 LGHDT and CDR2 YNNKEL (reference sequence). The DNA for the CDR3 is TGTGCCAGCAGCCAAGACCCACTAGCGGCTGATACGCAGTATTTT. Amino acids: CASSQDPLAADTQYF.

DNA of the CDR3: TGTGCCAGCAGATCGGCGGGCACTGAAGCTTTCTTT. Translation gives CASRSAGTEAFF. The chain links TRBV6-5 to TRBJ1-1; D ambiguous. CDR1 and CDR2 from the germline V gene are MNHEY and SVGAGI. V was clipped by 6 bases and J by 4 bases, with 9 bases between them. This CDR3 comprises 12 residues.

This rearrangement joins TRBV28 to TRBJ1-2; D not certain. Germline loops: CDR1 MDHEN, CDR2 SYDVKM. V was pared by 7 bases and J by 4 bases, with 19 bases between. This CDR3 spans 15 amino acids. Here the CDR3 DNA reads TGTGCCAGCATCCCCGGCGGCGAAACCTCCTATGGCTACACCTTC. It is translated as CASIPGGETSYGYTF.

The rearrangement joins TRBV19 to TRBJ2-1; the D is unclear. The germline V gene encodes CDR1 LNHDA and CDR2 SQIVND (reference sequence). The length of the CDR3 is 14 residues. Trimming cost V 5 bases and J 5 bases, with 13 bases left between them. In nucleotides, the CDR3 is TGTGCCAGTAGTCTCCGTTCGGGTAACAATGAGCAGTTCTTC. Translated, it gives CASSLRSGNNEQFF.

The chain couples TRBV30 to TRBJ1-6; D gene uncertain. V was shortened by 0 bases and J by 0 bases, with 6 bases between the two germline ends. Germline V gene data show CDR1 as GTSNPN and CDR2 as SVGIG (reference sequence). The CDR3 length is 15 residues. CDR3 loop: CAWSVVSSYNSPLHF. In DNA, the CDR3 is TGTGCCTGGAGTGTCGTCAGCTCCTATAATTCACCCCTCCACTTT.

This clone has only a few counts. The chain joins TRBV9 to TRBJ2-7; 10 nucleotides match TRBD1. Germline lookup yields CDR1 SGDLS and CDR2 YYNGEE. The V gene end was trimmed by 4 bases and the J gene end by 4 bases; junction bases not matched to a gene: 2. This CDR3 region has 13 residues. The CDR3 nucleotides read TGTGCCAGCAGCAAGGACAGGGGGTACGAGCAGTACTTC. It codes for CASSKDRGYEQYF.

The CDR3 loop is CASSRTGVGNQPQHF. The DNA for the CDR3 is TGTGCCAGCAGTCGAACAGGGGTTGGTAATCAGCCCCAGCATTTT. V is TRBV2 and J is TRBJ1-5, with 7 bases fitting TRBD1. The germline CDR1 and CDR2 sequences are SNHLY and FYNNEI. V dropped 5 bases and J dropped 4; count of bases not matched to a gene: 8. The CDR3 consists of 15 residues.